Each of the 10 T cell receptor beta chains below was sequenced from the same sample in a study of blood T cell repertoires in COVID-19. Repertoires were generated with immunoSEQ multiplex PCR, while TCRdb's copy carries only in-frame clones and drops some. The profile shows approximately 180,000 clones, 89% of them singletons. Sequencing was done on a sample of PBMCs or T cells enriched from blood (not recorded which). Source of these receptors: a woman aged 40 to 50 with acute COVID-19.

The CDR3 loop reads CASSLQGLAGALETQYF. The CDR3 DNA is TGTGCCAGCAGCCTCCAGGGACTAGCGGGGGCCCTGGAGACCCAGTACTTC. V is TRBV7-6 and J is TRBJ2-5, with TRBD2 matching 14 bases. Per germline, CDR1 SGHVS and CDR2 FNYEAQ. This CDR3 is 17 amino acids long. With V trimmed by 5 bases and J by 5 bases, 10 bases remained unmatched.

The genes are TRBV9 and TRBJ2-7; TRBD2 aligns across 9 bases. The CDR3 covers 22 residues. Trimming took 10 bases from V and 3 from J; bases not matched to a gene: 35. The germline V gene encodes CDR1 SGDLS and CDR2 YYNGEE. CDR3 DNA: TGTGCCCGCCGCGCCGCGGGGGGGGGCGGACCGAGGGCAAGCGGGAGACTCTACGAGCAGTACTTC. Amino acids: CARRAAGGGGPRASGRLYEQYF.

The rearrangement joins TRBV29-1 to TRBJ1-3, with D hard to call. Deletions cut 7 bases from V and 0 bases from J, with 10 bases between. Germline V gene data show CDR1 as SQVTM and CDR2 as ANQGSEA. This CDR3 comprises 13 residues. CDR3 residues: CSAGPRSGNTIYF. DNA of the CDR3: TGCAGCGCAGGCCCGCGCTCTGGAAACACCATATATTTT.

This chain joins TRBV5-1 and TRBJ2-4, with D possibly matching TRBD1 (6 bases). Germline V gene sequence: CDR1 SGHRS, CDR2 YFSETQ. The germline V and J ends were trimmed by 0 bases and 4 bases, with 14 bases remaining between them. CDR3 length equals 16 residues. The CDR3 DNA follows: TGCGCCAGCAGCTTGGATATGGGGCAGGGGAAAAACATTCAGTACTTC. It encodes CASSLDMGQGKNIQYF.

The gene calls are TRBV18 and TRBJ2-1, with TRBD1 matching 7 bases. CDR1 KGHSH and CDR2 LQKENI come from the germline V gene. The CDR3 contains 15 residues. After removal of 3 bases from V and 8 bases from J, the junction contained 10 bases not matched to a gene. The CDR3 bases are TGTGCCAGCTCACCCGGGGACAGTGCCAGGGATGAGCAGTTCTTC. It translates to CASSPGDSARDEQFF. The full variable domain, its missing parts supplied by reference TRBV18 and TRBJ2-1, is NAGVMQNPRHLVRRRGQEARLRCSPMKGHSHVYWYRQLPEEGLKFMVYLQKENIIDESGMPKERFSAEFPKEGPSILRIQQVVRGDSAAYFCASSPGDSARDEQFFGPGTRLTVL.

The chain is built from TRBV19 and TRBJ2-1; possible D gene TRBD2, 6 bases. This CDR3 is built from 15 residues. The germline V gene encodes CDR1 LNHDA and CDR2 SQIVND (reference sequence). V shed 3 bases and J shed 2 bases, with 11 bases lying between them. CDR3 region: CASSMGGVTYNEQFF. For the CDR3, the DNA is TGTGCCAGTAGTATGGGGGGAGTAACCTACAATGAGCAGTTCTTC.

J is TRBJ2-2 and V is TRBV5-6, with 9 bases lining up with TRBD2. The CDR3 totals 16 residues. Trimming took 2 bases from V and 5 from J; bases not matched to a gene: 7. Germline V lookup: CDR1 SGHDT, CDR2 YYEEEE. CDR3 in amino acids: CASSFLDSGRTGELFF. The CDR3 DNA follows: TGTGCCAGCAGCTTTTTGGATAGCGGGAGAACCGGGGAGCTGTTTTTT.

This clone was seen once. The chain joins TRBV12-5 to TRBJ1-4; D ambiguous. The V gene's germline CDR1 is LGHNT and CDR2 FRNRAP. This CDR3 spans 13 amino acids. V lost 2 bases to trimming and J lost 8 bases, with 9 bases between them. CDR3 nucleotides: TGTGCTAGTGGTTTGACCGGGATGGAAAAACTGTTTTTT. This gives the protein CASGLTGMEKLFF.

V usage is TRBV28 and J usage is TRBJ2-7; TRBD2 matches 7 bases. J was trimmed by 3 bases and V by 2 bases; bases with no gene match: 4. The germline V gene encodes CDR1 MDHEN and CDR2 SYDVKM. The CDR3 loop spans 14 amino acids. Here the CDR3 reads CASSLGGGGYEQYF. For the CDR3, the DNA is TGTGCCAGCAGTTTAGGGGGGGGAGGCTACGAGCAGTACTTC.

In nucleotides, the CDR3 is TGCGCCAGCAGTGAGTCTCGGCAGGGGCGAGAAAAACTGTTTTTT. Protein sequence: CASSESRQGREKLFF. The chain recombines TRBV10-1 with TRBJ1-4, with a tentative D call TRBD1 (6 bases). Per the germline V gene, CDR1 is WNHNN and CDR2 is SYGVQD (reference sequence). With 0 bases removed from V and 8 bases from J, the gap between germline ends came to 13 bases. The CDR3 has 15 amino acids.